This T cell receptor (beta chain) was observed in a study of T cell changes during pregnancy in multiple sclerosis. The germline V gene has CDR1 SGHRS and CDR2 YFSETQ. The trim removed 0 bases at V and 6 bases at J, leaving 3 bases unmatched. This CDR3 is 13 amino acids long. Profiled with immunoSEQ multiplex PCR; TCRdb holds only in-frame clones, not every one. The repertoire holds some 76,000 clones, with about 90% as singletons. Source: CD4+ T cells from peripheral blood mononuclear cells, taken after pregnancy. This clonotype originated in a female donor with multiple sclerosis, enrolled in a pregnancy study. The gene calls are TRBV5-1 and TRBJ2-7, with 7 bases matching TRBD1. CDR3 coding DNA: TGCGCCAGCAGCTTGGCTACAGGGGCCGAGCAGTACTTC. It encodes CASSLATGAEQYF. The variable domain in full, with the rest retrieved from reference TRBV5-1 and TRBJ2-7, is KAGVTQTPRYLIKTRGQQVTLSCSPISGHRSVSWYQQTPGQGLQFLFEYFSETQRNKGNFPGRFSGRQFSNSRSEMNVSTLELGDSALYLCASSLATGAEQYFGPGTRLTVT.